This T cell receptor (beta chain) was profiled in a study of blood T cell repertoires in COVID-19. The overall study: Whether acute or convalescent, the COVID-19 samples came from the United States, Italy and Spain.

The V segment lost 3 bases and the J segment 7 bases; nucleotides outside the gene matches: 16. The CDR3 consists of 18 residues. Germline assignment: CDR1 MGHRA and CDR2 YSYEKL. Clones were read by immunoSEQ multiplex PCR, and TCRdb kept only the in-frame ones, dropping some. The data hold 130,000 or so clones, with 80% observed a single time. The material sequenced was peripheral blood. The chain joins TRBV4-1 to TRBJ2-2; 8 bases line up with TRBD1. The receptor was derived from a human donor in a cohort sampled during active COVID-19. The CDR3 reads CASSQALGQGPIGGELFF. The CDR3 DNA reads TGCGCCAGCAGCCAGGCGTTAGGACAGGGCCCGATCGGCGGGGAGCTGTTTTTT.